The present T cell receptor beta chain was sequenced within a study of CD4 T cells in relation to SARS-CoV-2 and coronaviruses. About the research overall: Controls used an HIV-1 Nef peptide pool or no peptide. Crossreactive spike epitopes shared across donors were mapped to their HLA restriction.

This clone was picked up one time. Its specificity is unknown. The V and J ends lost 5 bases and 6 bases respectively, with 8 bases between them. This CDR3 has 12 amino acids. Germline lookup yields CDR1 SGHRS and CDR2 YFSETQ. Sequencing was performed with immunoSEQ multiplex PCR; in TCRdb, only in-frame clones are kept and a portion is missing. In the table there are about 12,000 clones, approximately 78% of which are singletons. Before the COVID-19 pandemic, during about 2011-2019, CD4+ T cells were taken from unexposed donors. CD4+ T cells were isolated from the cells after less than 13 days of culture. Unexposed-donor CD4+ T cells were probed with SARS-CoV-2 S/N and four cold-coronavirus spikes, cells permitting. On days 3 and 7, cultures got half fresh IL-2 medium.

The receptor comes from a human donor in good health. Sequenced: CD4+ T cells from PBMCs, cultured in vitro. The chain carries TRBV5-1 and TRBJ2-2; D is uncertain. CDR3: CASRIEPGELFF. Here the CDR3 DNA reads TGCGCCAGCAGAATTGAGCCCGGGGAGCTGTTTTTT.